This T cell receptor beta chain was obtained from a study of shared T cell receptors in the human thymus. The germline CDR1 and CDR2 sequences are MNHEY and SVGAGI. The junction had 10 bases not matched to a gene; V was cut back by 2 bases and J by 5 bases. This CDR3 contains 16 residues. Sequencing was performed with immunoSEQ multiplex PCR; in TCRdb, only in-frame clones are kept and a portion is missing. Of 700,000 to 750,000 clones in the sample, 70% to 90% were seen once. The same data also contributed to another study, on human thymus T cells. This second report adds: In corrective heart surgery, resections were taken, and these provided the thymus tissue. Related research has reported that thymic repertoires overlap highly among unrelated individuals.

This sequence originates from a girl under three years old with a congenital heart defect. The material sequenced was thymocytes. This rearrangement joins TRBV6-5 to TRBJ2-7, with TRBD2 identical over 9 bases. The CDR3 DNA follows: TGTGCCAGCAGTTACGCCTGGCGGGGGGGCCTCGACGAGCAGTACTTC. Encoded protein: CASSYAWRGGLDEQYF.